A selection of T cell receptor beta chains follows, all from one sample in a study of blood T cell repertoires in COVID-19. Here immunoSEQ multiplex PCR was the method, and the copy in TCRdb shows in-frame clones only, minus some. Of more than 150,000 clones listed, under 85% are singletons. Material for sequencing was peripheral blood. Receptor source: a man between 60 and 70 years old with active or convalescent COVID-19. CDR3s include the opening cysteine and the closing phenylalanine or tryptophan. The D gene is left open where the match is weak. For some rows the clone size is stated as once, few or many, or as a class when expanded; others skip it.

v_call,d_call,j_call,clone_size,cdr3_aa,cdr3_nt
TRBV19,TRBD1,TRBJ2-3,NA,CASNRQGTDTQYF,TGTGCCAGTAACCGACAGGGTACAGATACGCAGTATTTT
TRBV20-1,TRBD2,TRBJ2-1,NA,CSASSSSGRITYNEQFF,TGCAGTGCTAGTAGCTCTAGCGGGAGGATCACCTACAATGAGCAGTTCTTC
TRBV27,TRBD1,TRBJ1-2,NA,CASSPGTGVYGYTF,TGTGCCAGCAGTCCTGGGACAGGGGTCTATGGCTACACCTTC
TRBV11-2,NA,TRBJ2-7,NA,CASSFPIIREQYF,TGTGCCAGCAGCTTTCCTATAATCCGGGAGCAGTACTTC
TRBV10-2,NA,TRBJ1-2,NA,CASSETGEGYTF,TGCGCCAGCAGTGAGACAGGAGAAGGCTACACCTTC
TRBV3-1/TRBV3-2,NA,TRBJ1-2,once,CASSQVPTNYGYTF,TGTGCCAGCAGCCAAGTACCAACAAACTATGGCTACACCTTC
TRBV7-9,NA,TRBJ2-1,NA,CASSLNRGLAGGLRNEQFF,TGTGCCAGCAGCCTAAACAGGGGGCTTGCGGGAGGGCTTCGCAATGAGCAGTTCTTC
TRBV4-1,TRBD2,TRBJ2-1,NA,CASSPVAGGSYNEQFF,TGCGCCAGCAGCCCGGTAGCGGGGGGATCCTACAATGAGCAGTTCTTC
TRBV5-4,NA,TRBJ2-5,few,CASSAPGHRGETQYF,TGTGCCAGCAGCGCACCGGGACACCGAGGAGAGACCCAGTACTTC
TRBV28,TRBD1,TRBJ1-2,NA,CASSLRGLYGYTF,TGTGCCAGCAGTTTAAGGGGGCTGTATGGCTACACCTTC
TRBV14,TRBD1,TRBJ1-1,NA,CASSHLQGTNTEAFF,TGTGCCAGCAGCCACCTACAGGGGACGAACACTGAAGCTTTCTTT
TRBV6-5,TRBD1,TRBJ2-5,NA,CASNSGTGEETQYF,TGTGCCAGCAACTCCGGGACAGGGGAGGAGACCCAGTACTTC
TRBV29-1,NA,TRBJ1-1,few,CSVQGPNTEAFF,TGCAGCGTTCAAGGTCCAAACACTGAAGCTTTCTTT
TRBV5-1,NA,TRBJ2-2,NA,CASSLAGNGELFF,TGCGCCAGCAGCTTGGCAGGGAACGGGGAGCTGTTTTTT
TRBV2,NA,TRBJ2-5,NA,CASSEGQVRETQYF,TGTGCCAGCAGTGAAGGACAAGTACGGGAGACCCAGTACTTC
TRBV7-3,NA,TRBJ1-1,many,CASSLSENTEAFF,TGTGCCAGCAGCTTATCAGAGAACACTGAAGCTTTCTTT
TRBV25-1,TRBD1,TRBJ2-5,NA,CASSEAGTDPETQYF,TGTGCCAGCAGTGAAGCCGGGACAGACCCAGAGACCCAGTACTTC
TRBV4-1,TRBD1,TRBJ2-7,NA,CASSRNHGQGSYEQYF,TGCGCCAGCAGCCGCAACCATGGACAGGGCTCCTACGAGCAGTACTTC
TRBV18,NA,TRBJ1-4,NA,CASSPPTSQGLMKLFF,TGTGCCAGCTCACCACCGACTTCGCAGGGACTCATGAAACTGTTTTTT
TRBV12-5,NA,TRBJ2-7,NA,CASGLIGWTATSYEQYF,TGTGCTAGTGGTTTGATTGGTTGGACAGCCACTTCCTACGAGCAGTACTTC
TRBV6-6,NA,TRBJ2-7,NA,CASTYQRSSYEQYF,TGTGCCAGCACTTACCAACGTAGCTCCTACGAGCAGTACTTC
TRBV6-2/TRBV6-3,NA,TRBJ2-7,NA,CASSSTLGGGSYEQYF,TGTGCCAGCAGTTCCACATTAGGGGGAGGGTCCTACGAGCAGTACTTC
TRBV5-1,TRBD1,TRBJ1-1,NA,CASSFRTGNTEAFF,TGCGCCAGCAGCTTCCGGACAGGGAACACTGAAGCTTTCTTT
TRBV19,NA,TRBJ2-4,NA,CASSGRGTKNIQYF,TGTGCCAGTAGTGGTCGGGGGACCAAAAACATTCAGTACTTC
TRBV10-3,TRBD2,TRBJ2-7,NA,CATGGAGEYEQYF,TGTGCCACAGGAGGAGCGGGAGAGTACGAGCAGTACTTC
TRBV11-2,NA,TRBJ2-2,NA,CASSSAGSLAGELFF,TGTGCCAGCAGCTCGGCCGGGTCCCTGGCCGGGGAGCTGTTTTTT
TRBV5-5,NA,TRBJ1-3,NA,CASSSYRGNTIYF,TGTGCCAGCAGCTCCTACAGGGGAAACACCATATATTTT
TRBV10-3,NA,TRBJ1-1,NA,CAISDRTGNTEAFF,TGTGCCATCAGTGACAGAACAGGAAACACTGAAGCTTTCTTT
TRBV19,NA,TRBJ1-5,NA,CASQGTGSQPQHF,TGTGCCAGTCAGGGCACAGGGAGTCAGCCCCAGCATTTT
TRBV9,NA,TRBJ2-3,NA,CASSVGLSDTQYF,TGTGCCAGCAGCGTGGGACTTTCAGATACGCAGTATTTT
TRBV5-1,TRBD1,TRBJ2-1,NA,CASSLGQGAAYEQFF,TGCGCCAGCAGCCTCGGACAGGGGGCCGCATATGAGCAGTTCTTC
TRBV30,TRBD1,TRBJ2-1,once,CAWSLGQAYNEQFF,TGTGCCTGGAGTTTGGGACAGGCCTACAATGAGCAGTTCTTC
TRBV6-1,NA,TRBJ2-7,few,CASSQGASGGKGEQYF,TGTGCCAGCAGTCAAGGGGCGTCAGGGGGGAAGGGCGAGCAGTACTTC
TRBV3-1/TRBV3-2,NA,TRBJ1-2,NA,CASSQEGGNNRGYGYTF,TGTGCCAGCAGCCAAGAGGGCGGGAACAATCGAGGTTATGGCTACACCTTC
TRBV28,NA,TRBJ2-5,NA,CASSFAGPYQETQYF,TGTGCCAGCAGTTTCGCGGGGCCGTACCAAGAGACCCAGTACTTC
TRBV28,NA,TRBJ1-5,NA,CASSGTRGQPQHF,TGTGCCAGCAGCGGCACTAGGGGGCAGCCCCAGCATTTT
TRBV28,TRBD1,TRBJ1-4,NA,CASSLGSGTGNEKLFF,TGTGCCAGCAGCTTGGGCTCCGGGACAGGGAATGAAAAACTGTTTTTT
TRBV28,TRBD1,TRBJ1-4,NA,CASSLHEDRGGEKLFF,TGTGCCAGCAGTTTACATGAGGACAGGGGGGGCGAAAAACTGTTTTTT
TRBV3-1/TRBV3-2,NA,TRBJ1-6,NA,CASSQGRAAYNSPLHF,TGTGCCAGCAGCCAGGGCAGGGCGGCCTATAATTCACCCCTCCACTTT
TRBV4-3,NA,TRBJ1-5,NA,CASSQELGAGGPQHF,TGCGCCAGCAGCCAAGAACTTGGGGCCGGCGGGCCCCAGCATTTT
TRBV5-1,TRBD1,TRBJ2-7,NA,CASSLQGVHEQYF,TGCGCCAGCAGCTTACAGGGGGTCCACGAGCAGTACTTC
TRBV4-3,TRBD2,TRBJ2-5,NA,CASSQGASGTQETQYF,TGCGCCAGCAGCCAAGGGGCTAGCGGAACACAAGAGACCCAGTACTTC
TRBV28,TRBD2,TRBJ2-3,NA,CASSLDGLGADTQYF,TGTGCCAGCAGTTTAGACGGACTAGGCGCAGATACGCAGTATTTT
TRBV5-5,NA,TRBJ2-6,NA,CASTRGPLDNVLTF,TGTGCCAGCACCAGGGGTCCCCTCGACAACGTCCTGACTTTC
TRBV5-5,NA,TRBJ1-5,NA,CASSLGQPSNQPQHF,TGTGCCAGCAGCTTGGGACAGCCCAGCAATCAGCCCCAGCATTTT
TRBV29-1,TRBD2,TRBJ2-7,NA,CSVDSASGRTEQYF,TGCAGCGTTGACTCGGCTAGCGGGAGGACCGAGCAGTACTTC
TRBV7-3,TRBD2,TRBJ2-3,NA,CASSPTSGVTDTQYF,TGTGCCAGCAGTCCCACTAGCGGAGTCACAGATACGCAGTATTTT